Given below is one T cell receptor beta chain in context. No antigen is known for it. Amplification used 60 Vbeta primers and 13 Jbeta primers. Profiled with immunoSEQ multiplex PCR; TCRdb holds only in-frame clones, not every one. The sample includes around 160,000 clones, around 68% of them seen just once. This sample was taken from a study of cytomegalovirus exposure and HLA in healthy donors. Study-wide findings and caveats: Among immune exposure information, only CMV serostatus was available.

This CDR3 has 14 residues. CDR1 MNHEY and CDR2 SVGAGI come from the germline V gene. The V and J ends lost 6 bases and 5 bases respectively, with 17 bases between them. Sample: PBMCs. The sequence came from a man aged 50-60 years in good health and CMV-seronegative. This chain joins TRBV6-5 and TRBJ2-7; D not certain. The CDR3 region has the DNA TGTGCCAGCAGGCCCGTGGAACAGATCCACGAGCAGTACTTC. Translation gives CASRPVEQIHEQYF.